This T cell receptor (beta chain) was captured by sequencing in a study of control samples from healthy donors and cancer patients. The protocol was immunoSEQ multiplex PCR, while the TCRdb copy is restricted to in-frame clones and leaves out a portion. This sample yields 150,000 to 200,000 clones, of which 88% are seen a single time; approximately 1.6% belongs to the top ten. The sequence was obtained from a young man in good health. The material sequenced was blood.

The CDR3 sequence: CATSDIAGASSYNEQFF. The CDR3 bases are TGTGCCACCAGTGACATCGCGGGCGCGAGCTCCTACAATGAGCAGTTCTTC. The rearrangement links TRBV24-1 to TRBJ2-1, with D perhaps matching TRBD2 (5 bases). The V end was cut by 4 bases, the J end by 0 bases, with 15 bases between. CDR3 length: 17 residues. CDR1 is KGHDR and CDR2 is SFDVKD in the germline V gene.